A single sample is the source of the 4 T cell receptor beta chains below, sequenced in a study of shared clonotypes between healthy human individuals. The table came from immunoSEQ multiplex PCR; TCRdb's copy has only in-frame clones and leaves some out. The sample has about 1.1 million clones, roughly 77% seen once. Source material: memory CD4+ T cells from PBMCs. Subset defined: CD45RA-negative fraction. These receptors originate from a man aged 18 to 29 in good health. Some clones in this sample may be carry-over from other donors' samples.

The rearrangement uses TRBV7-6 and TRBJ1-3, with a possible D match to TRBD1 (5 bases). CDR3 length: 16 amino acids. V was trimmed by 4 bases and J by 4 bases, leaving 17 bases between them. Looked up from germline, CDR1 is SGHVS and CDR2 is FNYEAQ. The CDR3, as DNA: TGTGCCAGCAGCTCACCGTACCGTTCAGGGGGAAACACCATATATTTT. Its protein product is CASSSPYRSGGNTIYF.

The sample holds a few counts of this clone. This chain joins TRBV30 and TRBJ1-2; a weak D match, TRBD1 (6 bases). From germline, CDR1 is GTSNPN and CDR2 SVGIG (reference sequence). V lost 0 bases and J 6 bases, leaving 17 bases between the germline ends. This CDR3 has 15 residues. The CDR3: CAWSVPRSGADGYTF. The CDR3 DNA is TGTGCCTGGAGTGTACCAAGGTCAGGGGCGGATGGCTACACCTTC.

This clone was picked up one time. The V call is TRBV7-2, the J call TRBJ1-5; no reliable D call. This CDR3 is built from 13 residues. V lost 5 bases, J lost 7 bases, and 12 bases lay in between. The germline CDR1 and CDR2 sequences are SGHTA and FQGNSA. Here the CDR3 reads CASSPSLPQPQHF. The CDR3 DNA reads TGTGCCAGCAGCCCCTCCCTCCCACAGCCCCAGCATTTT.

The V call is TRBV29-1, the J call TRBJ2-3, with a weak D call TRBD2 (5 bases). Trimming shortened V by 1 base and J by 1 base, and 9 bases separated the two germline ends. CDR1 and CDR2 from the germline V gene are SQVTM and ANQGSEA. This CDR3 region has 14 residues. The CDR3 sequence: CSVEAVEGTDTQYF. CDR3 in DNA: TGCAGCGTTGAAGCGGTGGAGGGCACAGATACGCAGTATTTT.